The TCR beta chain described here comes from a study of blood T cell repertoires in COVID-19. Germline V gene sequence: CDR1 SGHTA, CDR2 FQGNSA. The CDR3 is 15 amino acids. V was clipped by 2 bases and J by 1 base, with 9 bases between them. Clones were read by immunoSEQ multiplex PCR, and TCRdb kept only the in-frame ones, dropping some. Here the sample spans fewer than 200,000 clones, 80% to 95% being singletons. The sequence was obtained from a man aged 30-40 years with COVID-19, enrolled during active disease. The chain employs TRBV7-2 and TRBJ1-5; weak D call: TRBD1 (5 bases). Input material: peripheral blood. CDR3 sequence: CASSLFRVSNQPQHF. The CDR3 nucleotides read TGTGCCAGCAGCTTATTCAGGGTCAGCAATCAGCCCCAGCATTTT.